This T cell receptor (beta chain) was captured by sequencing in a study of blood T cells in healthy people across ages. Study-wide results and limits: TCR beta diversity tracked closely with naive T cell percentage. In long-lived donors, naive CD4+ cell counts and diversity exceeded those of aged donors. Unsorted PBMC material precluded a definitive naive versus antigen-experienced comparison.

The CDR3 is 17 amino acids. Germline CDR1 is LGHDT and CDR2 is YNNKEL (reference sequence). As to this clonotype: Its matching antigen is unknown. The junction differs from germline at one of its ends, possibly a read error.

Through a sample-barcoded 5' primer and a J-beta primer mix, a second PCR was run for roughly 7 to 11 cycles. TCRdb used MiXCR to reprocess the 5' RACE reads, holding one entry per CDR3 protein. The table lists 1 million or so distinct CDR3 sequences, over 35% of them singletons, with approximately 17% in the top ten. This clonotype was sampled from a woman aged 60-70 years in good health. Source material: blood. This rearrangement joins TRBV3-1 to TRBJ1-6; D gene ambiguous. For the CDR3, the DNA is TGTGCCAGCAGCCAAGCGAAGCTTCGAATGAATAATTCACCCCCCCACTTT. This sequence encodes CASSQAKLRMNNSPPHF.